This is a list of T cell receptor beta chains from one sample in a study of blood T cell repertoires in COVID-19. Method: immunoSEQ multiplex PCR; TCRdb's copy keeps in-frame clones and lacks some. The data show about 270,000 clones, 80% to 95% seen once. Sequenced material: peripheral blood. All receptors derive from a young adult with COVID-19, enrolled during active disease. Both conserved end residues are part of each CDR3. A D gene is named only where the DNA matches it firmly. Rows may omit the clone size; those that give it use once, few, many or a size class.

J gene	D gene	V gene	clone size	CDR3 DNA	CDR3 protein
TRBJ1-3	.	TRBV27	.	TGTGCCAGCAGTTTACGCGGAAAACCTGGAAACACCATATATTTT	CASSLRGKPGNTIYF
TRBJ2-6	TRBD1	TRBV28	few	TGTGCCAGCGGGACAGGGTTTGTGTCTGGGGCCAACGTCCTGACTTTC	CASGTGFVSGANVLTF
TRBJ2-7	TRBD1	TRBV3-1/TRBV3-2	.	TGTGCCAGCAGCCAAGATAAGAGGCAGGGGGCCGACGAGCAGTACTTC	CASSQDKRQGADEQYF
TRBJ1-1	.	TRBV5-1	.	TGCGCCAGCAGCCCGCCTTGGCAGGGGAGTAGGACTGAAGCTTTCTTT	CASSPPWQGSRTEAFF
TRBJ2-1	.	TRBV2	.	TGTGCCAGCAGTGACGGACTCAATGAGCAGTTCTTC	CASSDGLNEQFF
TRBJ2-7	.	TRBV14	once	TGTGCCAGCAGCCAATGGAGGGCAGGCGACGAGCAGTACTTC	CASSQWRAGDEQYF
TRBJ1-1	.	TRBV28	few	TGTGCCAGCAGCCTACAGACCCTCACTGAAGCTTTCTTT	CASSLQTLTEAFF
TRBJ2-2	.	TRBV27	.	TGTGCCAGCAGTCTCCCTCTCGGGGAGCTGTTTTTT	CASSLPLGELFF
TRBJ2-2	TRBD2	TRBV4-1	once	TGCGCCAGCAGCCCAGGGATAGCGGGAGTGATCACCGGGGAGCTGTTTTTT	CASSPGIAGVITGELFF
TRBJ1-4	.	TRBV7-3	.	TGTGCCAGCAGCCCAGGGGTGAATGAAAAACTGTTTTTT	CASSPGVNEKLFF
TRBJ2-1	TRBD2	TRBV12-5	.	TGTGCTAGTGCCGATTCCGGGACTAGCGGGAGAAATGAGCAGTTCTTC	CASADSGTSGRNEQFF
TRBJ1-5	TRBD1	TRBV2	.	TGTACCAGCAGTGGGACAGGCAATCAGCCCCAGCATTTT	CTSSGTGNQPQHF
TRBJ2-3	.	TRBV5-4	.	TGTGCCAGCAGCTTGAATAGCGGCACAGATACGCAGTATTTT	CASSLNSGTDTQYF